These 4 T cell receptor beta chains originate from one sample sequenced in a study of cytomegalovirus exposure and HLA in healthy donors. PCR used 60 Vbeta primers and 13 Jbeta primers. TCRdb's table, derived via immunoSEQ multiplex PCR, lists solely in-frame clones and lacks some. In the table there are 170,000 or so clones, 65% to 90% of which are singletons. The sequenced sample consisted of PBMCs. These receptors originate from a man aged 50-60 years in good health and CMV-seropositive.

This clone has more than one count but fewer than ten. The genes are TRBV11-2 and TRBJ1-1; D perhaps matches TRBD1 (5 bases). This CDR3 spans 15 amino acids. V lost 2 bases and J 0 bases, leaving 10 bases between the germline ends. Germline CDR1 SGHAT, CDR2 FQNNGV. The CDR3 reads CASSLRAGMNTEAFF. CDR3 DNA sequence: TGTGCCAGCAGCTTAAGGGCAGGGATGAACACTGAAGCTTTCTTT. The complete variable domain, with remaining parts taken from reference TRBV11-2 and TRBJ1-1, reads EAGVAQSPRYKIIEKRQSVAFWCNPISGHATLYWYQQILGQGPKLLIQFQNNGVVDDSQLPKDRFSAERLKGVDSTLKIQPAKLEDSAVYLCASSLRAGMNTEAFFGQGTRLTVV.

The rearrangement uses TRBV7-9 and TRBJ2-5; 7 bases are shared with TRBD1. The CDR3 covers 16 residues. V trimming: 5 bases; J trimming: 2 bases; junction bases outside the gene matches: 11. Germline assignment: CDR1 SEHNR and CDR2 FQNEAQ (reference sequence). CDR3 sequence: CASSPRDSLVQETQYF. The CDR3 coding sequence is TGTGCCAGCAGCCCCCGGGACAGCCTCGTACAAGAGACCCAGTACTTC.

The genes are TRBV5-1 and TRBJ2-1; D is unclear. V dropped 1 base and J dropped 3 bases, with 8 bases sitting between them. The CDR3 contains 14 residues. CDR1 is SGHRS, CDR2 YFSETQ, per germline. CDR3 in amino acids: CASSLRRSYNEQFF. The CDR3 DNA follows: TGCGCCAGCAGCTTGCGGCGGAGCTACAATGAGCAGTTCTTC.

This clone is a singleton in its sample. V and J are TRBV5-4 and TRBJ1-3; tentatively, D is TRBD1 (6 bases). Germline values: CDR1 SGHNT, CDR2 YYREEE (reference sequence). The ends were cut back, 0 bases at V and 0 bases at J, with 10 bases in the middle. There are 16 residues in the CDR3. The CDR3 nucleotides are TGTGCCAGCAGCTTGGGGACAGCCTCCTCTGGAAACACCATATATTTT. Translating it yields CASSLGTASSGNTIYF.